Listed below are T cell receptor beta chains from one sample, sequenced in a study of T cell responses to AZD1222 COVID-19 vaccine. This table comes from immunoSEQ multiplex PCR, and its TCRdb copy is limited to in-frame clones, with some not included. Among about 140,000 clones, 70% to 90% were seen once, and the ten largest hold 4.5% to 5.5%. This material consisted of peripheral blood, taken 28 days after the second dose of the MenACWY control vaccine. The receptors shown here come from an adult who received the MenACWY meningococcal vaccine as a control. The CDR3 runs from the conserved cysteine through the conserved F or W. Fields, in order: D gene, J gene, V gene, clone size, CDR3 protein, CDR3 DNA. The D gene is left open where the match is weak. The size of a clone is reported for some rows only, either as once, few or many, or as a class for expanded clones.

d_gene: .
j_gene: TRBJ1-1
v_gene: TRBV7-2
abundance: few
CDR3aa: CASSLEARGTEAFF
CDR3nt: TGTGCCAGCAGCTTAGAAGCCAGAGGGACTGAAGCTTTCTTT

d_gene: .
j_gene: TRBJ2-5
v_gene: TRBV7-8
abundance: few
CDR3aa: CASSFGGRETQYF
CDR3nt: TGTGCCAGCAGCTTCGGGGGGCGGGAGACCCAGTACTTC

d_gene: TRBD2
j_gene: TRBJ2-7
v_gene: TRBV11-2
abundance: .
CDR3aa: CASSTNSGGPTLEQYF
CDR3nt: TGTGCCAGCAGCACCAATAGCGGGGGCCCGACGCTCGAGCAGTACTTC

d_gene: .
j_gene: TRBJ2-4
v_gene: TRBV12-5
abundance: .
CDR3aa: CASGLLALDKNIQYF
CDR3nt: TGTGCTAGTGGTTTGTTGGCTCTGGACAAAAACATTCAGTACTTC

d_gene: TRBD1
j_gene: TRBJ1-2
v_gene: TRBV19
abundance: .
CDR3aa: CASSAGTGEGYTF
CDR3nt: TGTGCCAGTAGTGCAGGGACAGGGGAGGGCTACACCTTC

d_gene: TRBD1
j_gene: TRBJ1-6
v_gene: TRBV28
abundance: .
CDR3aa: CASSLYGAAGGRSPLHF
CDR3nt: TGTGCCAGCAGTTTATACGGGGCAGCAGGGGGCAGGTCACCCCTCCACTTT

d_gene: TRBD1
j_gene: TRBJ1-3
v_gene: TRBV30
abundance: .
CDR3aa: CAGDRGDAAAGNTIYF
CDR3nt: TGTGCCGGAGACAGGGGGGATGCTGCGGCTGGAAACACCATATATTTT

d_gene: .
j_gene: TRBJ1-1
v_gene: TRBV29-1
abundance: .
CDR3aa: CSTSQANTEAFF
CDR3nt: TGCAGCACAAGCCAGGCGAACACTGAAGCTTTCTTT

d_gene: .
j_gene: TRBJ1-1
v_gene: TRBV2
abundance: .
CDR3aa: CASSEGGGTEAFF
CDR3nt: TGTGCCAGCAGTGAGGGGGGAGGCACTGAAGCTTTCTTT

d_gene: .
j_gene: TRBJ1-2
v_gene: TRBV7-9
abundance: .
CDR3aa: CASSPSENYGYTF
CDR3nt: TGTGCCAGCAGCCCCTCGGAAAACTATGGCTACACCTTC

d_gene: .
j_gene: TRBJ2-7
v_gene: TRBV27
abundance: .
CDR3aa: CASSPGSAYEQYF
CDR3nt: TGTGCCAGCAGTCCGGGGTCTGCCTACGAGCAGTACTTC

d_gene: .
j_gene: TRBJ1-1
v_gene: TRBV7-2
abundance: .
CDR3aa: CASSSDYRESTEAFF
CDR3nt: TGTGCCAGCAGCTCAGATTATAGGGAATCCACTGAAGCTTTCTTT

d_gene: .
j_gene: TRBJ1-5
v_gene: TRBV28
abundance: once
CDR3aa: CASSLTGFRVEAGDSNQPQHF
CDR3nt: TGTGCCAGCAGTTTAACCGGGTTTCGAGTGGAGGCAGGCGATAGCAATCAGCCCCAGCATTTT

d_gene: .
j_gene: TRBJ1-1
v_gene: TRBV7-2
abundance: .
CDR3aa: CASSFSTGLNTEAFF
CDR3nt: TGTGCCAGCAGCTTCTCAACGGGATTGAACACTGAAGCTTTCTTT

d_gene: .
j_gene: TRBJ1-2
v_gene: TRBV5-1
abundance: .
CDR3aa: CASGQQGDYGYTF
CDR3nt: TGCGCCAGCGGTCAGCAGGGTGACTATGGCTACACCTTC

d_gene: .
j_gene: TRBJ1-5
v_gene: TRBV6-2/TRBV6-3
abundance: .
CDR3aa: CASSYLGVQPQHF
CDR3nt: TGTGCCAGCAGTTATCTTGGCGTACAGCCCCAGCATTTT

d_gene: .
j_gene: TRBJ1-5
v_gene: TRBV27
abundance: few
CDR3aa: CASSLGPRFFQPQHF
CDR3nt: TGTGCCAGCAGTTTGGGTCCCCGTTTTTTTCAGCCCCAGCATTTT